This T cell receptor (beta chain) came from a study of shared clonotypes between healthy human individuals. In the case of this clone: Its specificity is unknown.

Genomic DNA from each subset was divided evenly over several immunoSEQ plates. Each sorted subset replicate got 200 ng genomic DNA, 25,000 to 30,000 genomes. Data came from immunoSEQ multiplex PCR; TCRdb stores just in-frame clones and leaves some out. The sample holds about 2.3 million clones, around 93% seen once. Trimming removed 4 bases from V and 0 bases from J, with 12 bases in between. Germline V CDR1 and CDR2: MNHNS, SASEGT. The CDR3 length is 15 residues. Findings and caveats of the study: Clonotypes which were not shared had lower generation probabilities than clonotypes that all four donors shared.

A CD45RA+ naive subset and a CD45RA-negative memory subset were split from CD4+ cells. This TCR came from a man aged 18 to 30 in good health. Some clones in this sample may be carry-over from other donors' samples. Sequencing was done on a sample of naive CD4+ T cells from PBMCs. Subset specified: CD45RA+ positively selected. The rearrangement uses TRBV6-1 and TRBJ1-1, with D maybe TRBD1 (5 bases). This CDR3 reads CASSVIGALNTEAFF. Written as DNA, the CDR3 is TGTGCCAGCAGTGTAATTGGGGCCTTGAACACTGAAGCTTTCTTT.